Each of the 22 T cell receptor beta chains below was sequenced from the same sample in a study of T cell responses to AZD1222 COVID-19 vaccine. Sequenced by immunoSEQ multiplex PCR; TCRdb stores in-frame clones only, minus some. The data hold some 150,000 clones, with around 87% observed a single time. Sequenced material: peripheral blood, taken 28 days after the second AZD1222 dose. All receptors derive from an adult who received the AZD1222 COVID-19 vaccine.

The chain uses TRBV5-4 and TRBJ2-3; D unresolved. There are 16 residues in the CDR3. The germline V gene has CDR1 SGHNT and CDR2 YYREEE (reference sequence). V lost 2 bases, J lost 2 bases, and 15 bases lay in between. This CDR3 reads CASSFWISPSTDTQYF. The CDR3 region has the DNA TGTGCCAGCAGCTTTTGGATTTCTCCATCCACAGATACGCAGTATTTT. The whole variable domain, filled in from reference TRBV5-4 and TRBJ2-3, reads ETGVTQSPTHLIKTRGQQVTLRCSSQSGHNTVSWYQQALGQGPQFIFQYYREEENGRGNFPPRFSGLQFPNYSSELNVNALELDDSALYLCASSFWISPSTDTQYFGPGTRLTVL.

In this sample, this clone turned up once. V is TRBV10-3 and J is TRBJ1-3; possibly TRBD1 for D (5 bases). This CDR3 region has 12 residues. CDR1 ENHRY and CDR2 SYGVKD come from the germline V gene. V gave up 8 bases and J gave up 1 base, with 6 bases separating them. The CDR3 region is CAIGGSGNTIYF. The CDR3 region has the DNA TGTGCCATCGGGGGGTCTGGAAACACCATATATTTT.

V usage is TRBV7-9 and J usage is TRBJ2-1; 9 nucleotides agree with TRBD1. The V segment lost 4 bases and the J segment 7 bases; nucleotides outside the gene matches: 20. The CDR3 has 19 residues. Germline CDR1 is SEHNR and CDR2 is FQNEAQ (reference sequence). This CDR3 is CASSSSGTGTPRRRNEQFF. The DNA of the CDR3 is TGTGCCAGCAGCTCCTCCGGGACAGGGACGCCCCGACGGCGAAATGAGCAGTTCTTC.

This chain uses TRBV7-3 with TRBJ1-1; D is uncertain. Germline V gene lookup returns CDR1 SGHTA and CDR2 FQGTGA. Trimming removed 0 bases at V and 1 base at J, with 6 bases between. The CDR3 is 14 residues long. CDR3 sequence: CASSLTRENTEAFF. The CDR3 DNA follows: TGTGCCAGCAGCTTAACAAGGGAGAACACTGAAGCTTTCTTT.

The J gene is TRBJ2-6, the V gene TRBV28, with D hard to call. This CDR3 spans 14 amino acids. Trimming took off 5 bases at V and 0 bases at J, with 5 bases between the two ends. The germline V gene has CDR1 MDHEN and CDR2 SYDVKM. In DNA form, the CDR3 reads TGTGCCAGCAGTGAGTACTCTGGGGCCAACGTCCTGACTTTC. Translation gives CASSEYSGANVLTF.

The chain joins TRBV2 to TRBJ2-2, with D perhaps assigned TRBD1 or TRBD2 (6 bases each). Germline V CDR1 and CDR2: SNHLY, FYNNEI. The V and J ends lost 6 bases and 7 bases respectively, with 18 bases between them. The CDR3 covers 15 residues. The CDR3 region is CASSGGRQYGGELFF. CDR3 DNA sequence: TGTGCCAGCAGCGGGGGCCGACAGTACGGCGGGGAGCTGTTTTTT.

The rearrangement links TRBV29-1 to TRBJ1-2, with TRBD1 as a possible D gene (5 bases). V lost 7 bases to trimming and J lost 1 base, with 19 bases between them. The CDR3 is 15 amino acids. Germline CDR1 and CDR2: SQVTM and ANQGSEA. CDR3 in DNA: TGCAGCGCCTATGCCCCCGGGACGGGTAACTATGGCTACACCTTC. This sequence encodes CSAYAPGTGNYGYTF.

The chain recombines TRBV27 with TRBJ1-4; D remains unclear. Trimming stripped 5 bases from V and 7 bases from J, with 17 bases between. This CDR3 contains 15 residues. CDR1 and CDR2 from the germline V gene are MNHEY and SMNVEV (reference sequence). This CDR3 reads CASSVYATAGEKLFF. The CDR3 nucleotides are TGTGCCAGCAGTGTTTACGCCACAGCCGGTGAAAAACTGTTTTTT. The full variable domain, rest sourced from reference TRBV27 and TRBJ1-4, is EAQVTQNPRYLITVTGKKLTVTCSQNMNHEYMSWYRQDPGLGLRQIYYSMNVEVTDKGDVPEGYKVSRKEKRNFPLILESPSPNQTSLYFCASSVYATAGEKLFFGSGTQLSVL.

V is TRBV5-4 and J is TRBJ2-7; the D is unclear. The ends were cut back, 0 bases at V and 3 bases at J, with 4 bases in the middle. Germline assignment: CDR1 SGHNT and CDR2 YYREEE (reference sequence). CDR3 length: 12 amino acids. CDR3 sequence: CASSLEGYEQYF. CDR3 nucleotide sequence: TGTGCCAGCAGCTTGGAGGGCTACGAGCAGTACTTC. Drawing the rest from reference TRBV5-4 and TRBJ2-7, the complete variable domain is ETGVTQSPTHLIKTRGQQVTLRCSSQSGHNTVSWYQQALGQGPQFIFQYYREEENGRGNFPPRFSGLQFPNYSSELNVNALELDDSALYLCASSLEGYEQYFGPGTRLTVT.

The chain joins TRBV5-1 to TRBJ2-2; D might be TRBD1 (6 bases). The germline V gene encodes CDR1 SGHRS and CDR2 YFSETQ. Trimming cost V 4 bases and J 6 bases, with 13 bases left between them. This CDR3 has 14 amino acids. CDR3 in DNA: TGCGCCAGCAGCCCGACAGGAACGCCCGGGGAGCTGTTTTTT. Amino acid sequence: CASSPTGTPGELFF.

The chain links TRBV6-5 to TRBJ2-7; D remains unclear. This CDR3 is 12 amino acids long. Trimming took 8 bases from V and 1 from J, leaving 9 bases between them. The germline CDR1 and CDR2 sequences are MNHEY and SVGAGI. The DNA for the CDR3 is TGTGCCAGCTCCTCCGTATCCTACGAGCAGTACTTC. It specifies CASSSVSYEQYF.

This chain links TRBV29-1 with TRBJ2-5; 7 bases map to TRBD1. The CDR3 totals 16 residues. Germline CDR1 is SQVTM and CDR2 is ANQGSEA. V trimming: 3 bases; J trimming: 4 bases; junction bases outside the gene matches: 14. The CDR3 DNA sequence: TGCAGCGTTGAGAGAGGGACCGGGACAGTAGGAGAGACCCAGTACTTC. Residues: CSVERGTGTVGETQYF.

This sequence joins TRBV6-5 and TRBJ2-7; 8 positions match TRBD2. This CDR3 has 16 amino acids. CDR1 is MNHEY and CDR2 is SVGAGI in the germline V gene. V lost 2 bases, J lost 3 bases, and 9 bases stayed unmatched. CDR3 nucleotides: TGTGCCAGCAGTTACGGCGGGCGGGGGGCCTTCTACGAGCAGTACTTC. Translated: CASSYGGRGAFYEQYF.

V usage is TRBV29-1 and J usage is TRBJ1-1; possibly TRBD1 for D (5 bases). Germline CDR1 and CDR2: SQVTM and ANQGSEA. Trimming removed 5 bases at V and 4 bases at J, with 14 bases between. The CDR3 consists of 13 residues. As DNA, the CDR3 is TGCAGCGTTTACCGGGACCGTCCCACTGAAGCTTTCTTT. Translated, it gives CSVYRDRPTEAFF.

The J gene is TRBJ2-1, the V gene TRBV5-4; D perhaps matches TRBD2 (6 bases). Per the germline V gene, CDR1 is SGHNT and CDR2 is YYREEE (reference sequence). The CDR3 covers 14 residues. V was cut by 0 bases and J by 9 bases, with 13 bases left in between. DNA for the CDR3: TGTGCCAGCAGCTTGGAGGCGGGGAGGCCTGAGCAGTTCTTC. Protein sequence: CASSLEAGRPEQFF.

This clone has just one count. The chain links TRBV4-3 to TRBJ2-3, with TRBD2 matching over 14 bases. In germline, CDR1 is LGHNA, CDR2 YSLEER. The CDR3 loop spans 18 amino acids. V shed 4 bases and J 4 bases; nucleotides not matched to a gene: 10. The DNA of the CDR3 is TGCGCCAGCAGCCGGGATAGTCCGGGACTAGCGGGAGCAGATACGCAGTATTTT. It translates to CASSRDSPGLAGADTQYF.

The rearrangement uses TRBV18 and TRBJ2-5; 9 bases match TRBD1. J was trimmed by 5 bases and V by 1 base; bases with no gene match: 5. Germline CDR1 reads KGHSH; CDR2 reads LQKENI. The CDR3 runs 15 residues. The CDR3: CASSPRTGGEETQYF. CDR3 bases: TGTGCCAGCTCACCACGCACAGGGGGCGAGGAGACCCAGTACTTC. The full variable domain, its missing parts supplied by reference TRBV18 and TRBJ2-5, is NAGVMQNPRHLVRRRGQEARLRCSPMKGHSHVYWYRQLPEEGLKFMVYLQKENIIDESGMPKERFSAEFPKEGPSILRIQQVVRGDSAAYFCASSPRTGGEETQYFGPGTRLLVL.

The chain recombines TRBV19 with TRBJ2-5; no clear D gene. This CDR3 comprises 14 residues. The V end lost 3 bases, the J end lost 5 bases, and 13 bases lay between the germline ends. Looked up from germline, CDR1 is LNHDA and CDR2 is SQIVND (reference sequence). In DNA, the CDR3 is TGTGCCAGTAGTATGAGTAGCCTCTCGGAGACCCAGTACTTC. It translates to CASSMSSLSETQYF.

The V call is TRBV18, the J call TRBJ2-1; no definite D call. This CDR3 is built from 13 residues. Germline loops: CDR1 KGHSH, CDR2 LQKENI. Between the trimmed V and J ends, which lost 4 bases and 6 bases, there was a span of 10 bases. The CDR3 loop reads CASSLPSRNEQFF. Here the CDR3 DNA reads TGTGCCAGCTCACTCCCCAGCCGCAATGAGCAGTTCTTC.

The CDR3 reads CASTGVVVGSYEQYF. In nucleotides, the CDR3 is TGTGCCAGCACAGGGGTGGTCGTGGGCTCCTACGAGCAGTACTTC. This rearrangement joins TRBV2 to TRBJ2-7; D may be TRBD1 (6 bases). CDR1 is SNHLY, CDR2 FYNNEI, per germline. This CDR3 contains 15 residues. V lost 7 bases, J lost 0 bases, and 16 bases lay in between.

This chain links TRBV7-3 with TRBJ2-1; 9 bases match TRBD1. Germline V lookup: CDR1 SGHTA, CDR2 FQGTGA. There are 18 residues in the CDR3. V was clipped by 5 bases and J by 2 bases; unmatched bases: 13. Here the CDR3 reads CASSPAGTGRATYNEQFF. The DNA of the CDR3 is TGTGCCAGCAGCCCAGCGGGGACAGGGAGGGCGACCTACAATGAGCAGTTCTTC.

This clone was seen only a few times. The chain has TRBV6-2 or TRBV6-3 and TRBJ1-1; TRBD1 is a possible D gene (6 bases). Germline CDR1 and CDR2: MNHEY and SVGEGT. The CDR3 contains 14 residues. V was shortened by 0 bases and J by 10 bases, with 15 bases between the two germline ends. The CDR3 DNA reads as TGTGCCAGCAGTTACTCGGACAGTTCCGTGGTAGCTTTCTTT. Translated: CASSYSDSSVVAFF.